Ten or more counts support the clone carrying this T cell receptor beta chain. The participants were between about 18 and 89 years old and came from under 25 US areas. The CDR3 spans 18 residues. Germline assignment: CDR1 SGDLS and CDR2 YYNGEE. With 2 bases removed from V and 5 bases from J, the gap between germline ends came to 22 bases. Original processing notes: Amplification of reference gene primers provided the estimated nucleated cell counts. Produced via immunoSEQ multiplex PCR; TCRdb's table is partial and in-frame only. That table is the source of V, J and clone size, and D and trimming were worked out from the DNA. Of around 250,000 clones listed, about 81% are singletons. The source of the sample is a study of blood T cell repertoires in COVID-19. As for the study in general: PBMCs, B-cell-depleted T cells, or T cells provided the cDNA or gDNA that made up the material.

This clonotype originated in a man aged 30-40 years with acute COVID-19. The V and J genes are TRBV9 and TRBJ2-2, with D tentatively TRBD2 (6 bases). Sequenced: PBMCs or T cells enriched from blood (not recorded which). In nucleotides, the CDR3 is TGTGCCAGCAGCGTGGATGGGGTTATCCTGGAGGGAACCGGGGAGCTGTTTTTT. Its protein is CASSVDGVILEGTGELFF.